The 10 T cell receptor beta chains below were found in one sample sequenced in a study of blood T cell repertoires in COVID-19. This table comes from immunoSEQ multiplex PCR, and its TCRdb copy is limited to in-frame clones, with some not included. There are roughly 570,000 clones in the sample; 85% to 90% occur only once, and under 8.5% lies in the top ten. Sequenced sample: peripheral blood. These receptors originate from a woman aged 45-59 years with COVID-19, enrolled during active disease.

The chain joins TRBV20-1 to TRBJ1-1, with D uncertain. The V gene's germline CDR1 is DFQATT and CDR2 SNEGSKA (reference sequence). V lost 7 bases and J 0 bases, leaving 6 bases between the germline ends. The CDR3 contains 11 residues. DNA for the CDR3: TGCAGTGTCCCGGTGAACACTGAAGCTTTCTTT. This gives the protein CSVPVNTEAFF.

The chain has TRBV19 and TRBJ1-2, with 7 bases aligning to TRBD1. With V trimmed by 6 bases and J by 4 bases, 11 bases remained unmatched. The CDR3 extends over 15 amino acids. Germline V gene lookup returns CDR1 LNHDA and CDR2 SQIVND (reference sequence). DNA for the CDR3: TGTGCCAGTAGCCCGGGACTGACAGGGTTCTATGGCTACACCTTC. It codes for CASSPGLTGFYGYTF.

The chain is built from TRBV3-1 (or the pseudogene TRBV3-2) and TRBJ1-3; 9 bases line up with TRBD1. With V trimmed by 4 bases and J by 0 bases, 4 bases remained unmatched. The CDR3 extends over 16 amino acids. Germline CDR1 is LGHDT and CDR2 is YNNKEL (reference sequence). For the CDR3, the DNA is TGTGCCAGCAGCCGGGACAGGGACCCCTCTGGAAACACCATATATTTT. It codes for CASSRDRDPSGNTIYF.

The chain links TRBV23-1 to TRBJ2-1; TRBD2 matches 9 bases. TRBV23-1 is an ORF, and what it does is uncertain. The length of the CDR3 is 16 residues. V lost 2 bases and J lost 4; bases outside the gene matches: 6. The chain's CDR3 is CASSQDSGGPYNEQFF. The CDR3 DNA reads TGCGCCAGCAGTCAAGACAGCGGGGGGCCATACAATGAGCAGTTCTTC.

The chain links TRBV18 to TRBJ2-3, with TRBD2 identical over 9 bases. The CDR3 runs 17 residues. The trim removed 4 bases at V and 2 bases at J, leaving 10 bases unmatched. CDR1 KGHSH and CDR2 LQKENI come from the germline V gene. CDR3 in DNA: TGTGCCAGCTCACAGCCACTAGCGGGCAGCATCACAGATACGCAGTATTTT. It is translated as CASSQPLAGSITDTQYF.

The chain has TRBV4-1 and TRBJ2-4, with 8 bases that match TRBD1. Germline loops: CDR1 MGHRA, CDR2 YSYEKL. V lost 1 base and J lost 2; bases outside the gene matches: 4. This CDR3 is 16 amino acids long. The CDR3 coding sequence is TGCGCCAGCAGCCAAGCCCAGGGGGCAACCAAAAACATTCAGTACTTC. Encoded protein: CASSQAQGATKNIQYF.

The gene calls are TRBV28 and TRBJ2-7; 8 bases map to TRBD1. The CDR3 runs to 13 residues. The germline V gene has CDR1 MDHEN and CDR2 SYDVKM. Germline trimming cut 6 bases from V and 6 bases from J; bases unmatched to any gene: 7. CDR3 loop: CASRGQGTAEQYF. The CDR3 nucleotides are TGTGCCAGCAGAGGACAGGGCACGGCCGAGCAGTACTTC. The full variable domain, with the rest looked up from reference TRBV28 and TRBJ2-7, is DVKVTQSSRYLVKRTGEKVFLECVQDMDHENMFWYRQDPGLGLRLIYFSYDVKMKEKGDIPEGYSVSREKKERFSLILESASTNQTSMYLCASRGQGTAEQYFGPGTRLTVT.

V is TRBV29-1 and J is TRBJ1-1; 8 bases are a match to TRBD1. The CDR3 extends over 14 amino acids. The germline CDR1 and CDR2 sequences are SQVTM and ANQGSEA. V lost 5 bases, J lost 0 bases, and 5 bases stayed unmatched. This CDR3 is CSVSRGQVNTEAFF. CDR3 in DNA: TGCAGCGTTTCCAGGGGACAGGTGAACACTGAAGCTTTCTTT.

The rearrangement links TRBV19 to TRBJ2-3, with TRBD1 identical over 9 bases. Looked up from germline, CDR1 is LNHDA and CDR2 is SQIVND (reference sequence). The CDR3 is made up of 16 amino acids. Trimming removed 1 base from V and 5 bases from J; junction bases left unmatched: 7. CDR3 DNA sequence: TGTGCCAGTAGTATAGTAGCGACAGGGGGAGAAGATACGCAGTATTTT. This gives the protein CASSIVATGGEDTQYF.

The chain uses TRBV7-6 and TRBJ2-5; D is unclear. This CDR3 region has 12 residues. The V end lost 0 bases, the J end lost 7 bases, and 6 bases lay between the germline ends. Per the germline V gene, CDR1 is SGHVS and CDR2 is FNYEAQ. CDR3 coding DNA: TGTGCCAGCAGCTTAGCCCTAGGGACCCAGTACTTC. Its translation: CASSLALGTQYF.